There are many counts of the clone carrying this TCR beta chain. Its antigen is unknown. The sample belongs to a study of T cell repertoires in cytomegalovirus infection. Study at large: Public TCR beta signatures indicated both CMV infection and matching HLA type. General observations from the study: Cumulative public TCR beta family frequency identified CMV carriers with the relevant HLA. The response measured ex vivo was dominated by TCR beta clonotypes (HLA-C-restricted and CMV-specific).

The CDR3 contains 15 residues. The junction had 7 bases not matched to a gene; V was cut back by 5 bases and J by 2 bases. Germline CDR1 and CDR2: SGHTA and FQGNSA. TCRdb reprocessed the reads via MiXCR and lists one record per CDR3 protein. The sample holds hundreds of thousands of distinct CDR3 sequences, roughly 24% seen once. The TCR was taken from a human donor in good health (CMV status not recorded). Some clones in this sample may be carry-over from other donors' samples. This chain joins TRBV7-2 and TRBJ2-7, with 9 positions matching TRBD1. Sequencing was carried out using CD8+ T cells from PBMCs. In DNA, the CDR3 is TGTGCCAGCAGCGAGGGACAGGGTGCACCCTACGAGCAGTACGTC. It is translated as CASSEGQGAPYEQYV.